This T cell receptor (beta chain) was sequenced during a study of T cell repertoires in ileal Crohn's disease. V was shortened by 4 bases and J by 0 bases, with 11 bases between the two germline ends. Germline V gives CDR1 SGHRS, CDR2 YFSETQ. The length of the CDR3 is 15 residues. Each sample's TCRB immunosequencing used around 510 nanograms of biopsy DNA. Sequencing was performed with immunoSEQ multiplex PCR; in TCRdb, only in-frame clones are kept and a portion is missing. This sample has approximately 27,000 clones, with around four fifths found just once. Study conclusions and caveats: Compared with non-smokers, active smokers at surgery showed more clonal expansions. All patients with clonality above 26.8% had endoscopic recurrence.

Details on this clone: Its antigen is undetermined.

The rearrangement joins TRBV5-1 to TRBJ1-5; tentative D call: TRBD1 (6 bases). The TCR sequence derives from an adult with Crohn's disease. The sample comprised ileal tissue. CDR3 protein: CASSPLGGSNQPQHF. In DNA, the CDR3 is TGCGCCAGCAGCCCCTTAGGGGGTAGCAATCAGCCCCAGCATTTT.